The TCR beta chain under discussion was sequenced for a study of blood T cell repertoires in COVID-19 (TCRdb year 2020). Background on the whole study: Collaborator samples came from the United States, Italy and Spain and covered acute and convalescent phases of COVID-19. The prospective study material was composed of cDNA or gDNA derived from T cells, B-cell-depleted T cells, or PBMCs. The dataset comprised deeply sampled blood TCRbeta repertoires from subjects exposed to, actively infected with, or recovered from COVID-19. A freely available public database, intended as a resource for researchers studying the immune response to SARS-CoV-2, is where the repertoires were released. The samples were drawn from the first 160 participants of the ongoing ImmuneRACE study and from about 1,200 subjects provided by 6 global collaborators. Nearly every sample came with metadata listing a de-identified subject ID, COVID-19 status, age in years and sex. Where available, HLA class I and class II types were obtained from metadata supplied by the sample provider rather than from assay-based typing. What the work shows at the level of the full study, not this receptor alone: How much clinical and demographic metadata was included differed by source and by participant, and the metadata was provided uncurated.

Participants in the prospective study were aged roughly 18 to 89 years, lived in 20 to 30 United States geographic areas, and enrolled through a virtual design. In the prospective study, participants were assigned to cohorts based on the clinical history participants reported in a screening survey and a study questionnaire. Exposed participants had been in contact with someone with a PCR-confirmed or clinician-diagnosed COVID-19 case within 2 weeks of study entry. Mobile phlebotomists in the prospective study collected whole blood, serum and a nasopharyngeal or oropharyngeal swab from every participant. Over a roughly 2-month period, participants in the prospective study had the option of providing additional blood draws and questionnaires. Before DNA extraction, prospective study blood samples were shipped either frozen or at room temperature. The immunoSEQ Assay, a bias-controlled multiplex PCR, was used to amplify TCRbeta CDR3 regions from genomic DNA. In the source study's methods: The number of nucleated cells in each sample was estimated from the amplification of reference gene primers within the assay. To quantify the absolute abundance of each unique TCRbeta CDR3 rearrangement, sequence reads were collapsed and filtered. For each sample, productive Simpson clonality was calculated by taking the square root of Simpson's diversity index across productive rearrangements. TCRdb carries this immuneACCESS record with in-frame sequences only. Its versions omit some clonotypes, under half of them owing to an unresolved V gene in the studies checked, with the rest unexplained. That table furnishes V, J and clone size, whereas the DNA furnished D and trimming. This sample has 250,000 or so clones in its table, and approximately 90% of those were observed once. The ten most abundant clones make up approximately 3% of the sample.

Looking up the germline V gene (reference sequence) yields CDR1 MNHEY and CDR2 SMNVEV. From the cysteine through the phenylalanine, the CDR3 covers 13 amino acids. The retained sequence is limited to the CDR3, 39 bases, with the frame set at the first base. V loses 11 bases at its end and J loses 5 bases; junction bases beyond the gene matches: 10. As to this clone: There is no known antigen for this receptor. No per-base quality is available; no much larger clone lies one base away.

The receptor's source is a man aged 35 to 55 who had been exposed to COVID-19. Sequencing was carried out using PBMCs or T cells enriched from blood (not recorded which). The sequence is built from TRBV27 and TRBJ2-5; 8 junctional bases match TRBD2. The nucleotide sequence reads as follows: TGTGCCGCGGGGGGCCCGCTTGTGGAGACCCAGTACTTC. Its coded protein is CAAGGPLVETQYF.